These 28 T cell receptor beta chains came from one sample sequenced in a study of T cell changes during pregnancy in multiple sclerosis (dated by TCRdb to between 2017 and 2020). Receptor amplification or capture employed the immunoSEQ multiplex PCR assay. Imported from immuneACCESS, the table was reduced by TCRdb to in-frame sequences with V and J called. These copies leave out some clones; in studies compared against another copy, an unresolved V gene accounts for under half, and the cause of the remainder is not known. The sample table records some 47,000 clones; 70% to 90% of these occur just once. The top ten hold 5.5% to 6% of the sample. The source was CD8+ T cells from peripheral blood mononuclear cells, collected after pregnancy. The receptors here all came from a female donor in good health, enrolled as a control in a pregnancy study.

In this sample, this clone turned up once. The chain uses TRBV4-3 and TRBJ2-3; TRBD2 aligns across 11 bases. With 4 bases clipped from V and 4 bases from J, the junction kept 7 bases outside the gene matches. This CDR3 has 16 amino acids. In germline, CDR1 is LGHNA, CDR2 YSLEER. The CDR3 here is CASSPYSGGAADTQYF. CDR3 nucleotides: TGCGCCAGCAGCCCATATAGCGGGGGGGCTGCAGATACGCAGTATTTT.

This rearrangement joins TRBV7-9 to TRBJ2-7; TRBD1 aligns across 8 bases. CDR3 length: 12 amino acids. Germline values: CDR1 SEHNR, CDR2 FQNEAQ (reference sequence). Unmatched junction bases numbered 8, after V lost 4 bases and J lost 12 bases. The CDR3 DNA is TGTGCCAGCAGCTCCGGACAGGGATGGGGGTACTTC. This gives the protein CASSSGQGWGYF.

The gene calls are TRBV7-8 and TRBJ2-1; 7 nucleotides line up with TRBD2. The germline V gene encodes CDR1 SGHVS and CDR2 FQNEAQ. V was pared by 3 bases and J by 4 bases, with 3 bases of the junction left unmatched. There are 14 residues in the CDR3. The CDR3 DNA sequence: TGTGCCAGCAGCTTGGTGCGGGAGTACAATGAGCAGTTCTTC. This encodes CASSLVREYNEQFF. The variable domain in full, with the rest retrieved from reference TRBV7-8 and TRBJ2-1, is GAGVSQSPRYKVAKRGQDVALRCDPISGHVSLFWYQQALGQGPEFLTYFQNEAQLDKSGLPSDRFFAERPEGSVSTLKIQRTQQEDSAVYLCASSLVREYNEQFFGPGTRLTVL.

The J gene is TRBJ1-5, the V gene TRBV15, with 7 positions matching TRBD1. The CDR3 spans 15 residues. Trimming removed 0 bases from V and 3 bases from J; junction bases left unmatched: 2. CDR1 is LNHNV, CDR2 YYDKDF, per germline (reference sequence). This CDR3 reads CATSREGQPNQPQHF. The CDR3 DNA reads TGTGCCACCAGCAGAGAGGGACAGCCCAATCAGCCCCAGCATTTT.

This chain links TRBV27 with TRBJ2-7; no clear D gene. This CDR3 has 12 amino acids. V was shortened by 5 bases and J by 5 bases, with 10 bases between the two germline ends. The germline V gene encodes CDR1 MNHEY and CDR2 SMNVEV (reference sequence). CDR3 sequence: CASSARSHEQYF. The CDR3 coding sequence is TGTGCCAGCAGTGCCCGGTCCCACGAGCAGTACTTC.

CDR3 in amino acids: CASRIADSYEQYF. CDR3 DNA sequence: TGTGCCAGCAGGATTGCGGATTCCTACGAGCAGTACTTC. The rearrangement uses TRBV6-5 and TRBJ2-7; the D is unclear. The germline CDR1 and CDR2 sequences are MNHEY and SVGAGI. The V gene lost 6 bases and the J gene lost 1 base, with 10 bases spanning the gap. CDR3 length: 13 amino acids.

V and J are TRBV29-1 and TRBJ1-2; maybe TRBD1 (6 bases). The CDR3 contains 13 residues. V was cut by 7 bases and J by 3 bases, with 15 bases left in between. Germline values: CDR1 SQVTM, CDR2 ANQGSEA. Here the CDR3 reads CSAQGGGYYGYTF. CDR3 coding DNA: TGCAGCGCCCAAGGGGGGGGGTACTATGGCTACACCTTC. Full variable domain (missing parts from reference TRBV29-1 and TRBJ1-2): SAVISQKPSRDICQRGTSLTIQCQVDSQVTMMFWYRQQPGQSLTLIATANQGSEATYESGFVIDKFPISRPNLTFSTLTVSNMSPEDSSIYLCSAQGGGYYGYTFGSGTRLTVV.

The chain has TRBV28 and TRBJ1-6, with TRBD1 as a possible D gene (6 bases). The V gene's germline CDR1 is MDHEN and CDR2 SYDVKM. The CDR3 has 14 amino acids. V gave up 3 bases and J gave up 7 bases, with 10 bases separating them. The CDR3 loop is CASSFTRGNSPLHF. DNA of the CDR3: TGTGCCAGCAGTTTTACCAGGGGAAATTCACCCCTCCACTTT.

For the CDR3, the DNA is TGTGCCAGCAGCTTAGTGGCCCCCGGGGGGGAGACCCAGTACTTC. It is translated as CASSLVAPGGETQYF. The chain employs TRBV7-9 and TRBJ2-5; 7 bases match TRBD2. Losses at the gene ends were 1 base for V and 5 bases for J; bases not matched to a gene: 7. This CDR3 contains 15 residues. Looked up from germline, CDR1 is SEHNR and CDR2 is FQNEAQ (reference sequence).

This clone was seen only once. The gene calls are TRBV13 and TRBJ1-1; TRBD1 is a possible D gene (5 bases). The germline CDR1 and CDR2 sequences are PRHDT and FYEKMQ (reference sequence). Deletions cut 5 bases from V and 8 bases from J, with 18 bases between. CDR3 size: 14 residues. The CDR3 is CASSLGGSGREAFF. The CDR3, as DNA: TGTGCCAGCAGCCTGGGGGGTTCAGGTAGGGAAGCTTTCTTT.

The rearrangement links TRBV7-9 to TRBJ1-4; 9 nucleotides agree with TRBD1. The CDR3 contains 18 residues. With 1 base clipped from V and 7 bases from J, the junction kept 13 bases outside the gene matches. The germline gives CDR1 SEHNR, CDR2 FQNEAQ (reference sequence). The CDR3 spells CASSLGGWAGTGSEKLFF. CDR3 sequence (DNA): TGTGCCAGCAGCTTAGGCGGTTGGGCCGGGACAGGGAGTGAAAAACTGTTTTTT.

CDR3 nucleotides: TGCGCCAGCAGCCCGGCGGGGCATCCCGACCACAATGAGCAGTTCTTC. This codes for CASSPAGHPDHNEQFF. The chain recombines TRBV4-1 with TRBJ2-1; D might be TRBD2 (6 bases). CDR1 and CDR2 from the germline V gene are MGHRA and YSYEKL. The CDR3 has 16 amino acids. V was clipped by 4 bases and J by 5 bases, with 18 bases between them.

The J gene is TRBJ1-5, the V gene TRBV5-1; D might be TRBD1 (6 bases). Germline V gene lookup returns CDR1 SGHRS and CDR2 YFSETQ. The CDR3 contains 15 residues. V lost 4 bases, J lost 6 bases, and 17 bases lay in between. The CDR3 bases are TGCGCCAGCAGCCCGGAGGGGGGGAATCGTCAGCCCCAGCATTTT. Its protein product is CASSPEGGNRQPQHF.

This clone was detected only a few times. J is TRBJ2-1 and V is TRBV2; 10 bases agree with TRBD1. Germline CDR1 and CDR2: SNHLY and FYNNEI. The length of the CDR3 is 16 residues. With 1 base clipped from V and 7 bases from J, the junction kept 7 bases outside the gene matches. The CDR3 region is CASSEGTGGLENEQFF. CDR3 DNA sequence: TGTGCCAGCAGTGAAGGGACAGGGGGATTAGAAAATGAGCAGTTCTTC.

J is TRBJ1-4 and V is TRBV28, with D perhaps TRBD1 (6 bases). Germline values: CDR1 MDHEN, CDR2 SYDVKM. With 6 bases removed from V and 6 bases from J, the gap between germline ends came to 17 bases. The CDR3 has 15 residues. CDR3 residues: CASSHIPGDDEKLFF. Written as DNA, the CDR3 is TGTGCCAGCAGCCACATCCCAGGGGATGATGAAAAACTGTTTTTT.

The J gene is TRBJ2-7, the V gene TRBV7-2; possible D gene TRBD1, 6 bases. Germline V lookup: CDR1 SGHTA, CDR2 FQGNSA. The length of the CDR3 is 13 residues. V lost 5 bases to trimming and J lost 3 bases, with 11 bases between them. The CDR3 sequence: CASSAGQIYEQYF. CDR3 nucleotide sequence: TGTGCCAGCAGCGCCGGACAGATCTACGAGCAGTACTTC.

The rearrangement uses TRBV18 and TRBJ2-3; D may be TRBD1 (6 bases). Trimming removed 4 bases from V and 2 bases from J, with 13 bases in between. Germline V gene data show CDR1 as KGHSH and CDR2 as LQKENI. The CDR3 runs to 15 residues. The CDR3 region has the DNA TGTGCCAGCTCACTAGAAACAGGGTTCACAGATACGCAGTATTTT. Translating it yields CASSLETGFTDTQYF.

The chain couples TRBV9 to TRBJ2-1, with 10 positions matching TRBD1. The CDR3 length is 16 residues. V shed 4 bases and J 4 bases; nucleotides not matched to a gene: 8. CDR1 SGDLS and CDR2 YYNGEE come from the germline V gene. The CDR3 is CASSHRDRGTYNEQFF. The CDR3 nucleotides read TGTGCCAGCAGCCACCGGGACAGGGGTACGTACAATGAGCAGTTCTTC.

The CDR3 loop reads CASSPGGGREAFF. The CDR3, as DNA: TGTGCCAGCTCCCCCGGGGGGGGAAGAGAAGCTTTCTTT. The V and J genes are TRBV14 and TRBJ1-1; possibly TRBD1 for D (5 bases). CDR3 length: 13 residues. Trimming cost V 8 bases and J 8 bases, with 18 bases left between them. Germline V gives CDR1 SGHDN, CDR2 FVKESK.

The chain employs TRBV9 and TRBJ2-2; 9 nucleotides match TRBD1. CDR3 length: 16 amino acids. With V trimmed by 3 bases and J by 6 bases, 9 bases remained unmatched. Germline V gene lookup returns CDR1 SGDLS and CDR2 YYNGEE. CDR3 DNA: TGTGCCAGCAGCGGGGGACAGGGAGTTTGGCCCGGGGAGCTGTTTTTT. It translates to CASSGGQGVWPGELFF.

The V gene is TRBV2, the J gene TRBJ2-2; 10 nucleotides align to TRBD2. The CDR3 has 20 amino acids. After removal of 4 bases from V and 3 bases from J, the junction contained 17 bases not matched to a gene. In germline, CDR1 is SNHLY, CDR2 FYNNEI. The CDR3 nucleotides read TGTGCCAGCAGTGGACAGGGGCCGGCCAGCGGGGGGGCCTACACCGGGGAGCTGTTTTTT. This translates into CASSGQGPASGGAYTGELFF.

The J gene is TRBJ1-5, the V gene TRBV7-9; 7 nucleotides line up with TRBD1. Germline trimming cut 1 base from V and 0 bases from J; bases unmatched to any gene: 0. Germline CDR1 and CDR2: SEHNR and FQNEAQ (reference sequence). The CDR3 covers 15 residues. The CDR3 DNA reads as TGTGCCAGCAGCTTAGGGACAGGTAGCAATCAGCCCCAGCATTTT. It encodes CASSLGTGSNQPQHF.

The gene calls are TRBV4-3 and TRBJ1-6; D remains ambiguous. The CDR3 has 15 residues. CDR1 is LGHNA and CDR2 is YSLEER in the germline V gene. V was shortened by 0 bases and J by 9 bases, with 12 bases between the two germline ends. CDR3 loop: CASSQEVPGGSPLHF. Written as DNA, the CDR3 is TGCGCCAGCAGCCAAGAGGTCCCAGGTGGTTCACCCCTCCACTTT.

This clone was seen once. This chain joins TRBV7-9 and TRBJ1-1, with D possibly being TRBD1 (6 bases). CDR1 SEHNR and CDR2 FQNEAQ come from the germline V gene (reference sequence). V was shortened by 5 bases and J by 4 bases, with 20 bases between the two germline ends. The CDR3 is 16 residues long. CDR3 loop: CASSLTLGGAGTEAFF. The CDR3 DNA sequence: TGTGCCAGCAGCCTAACCCTGGGGGGGGCCGGCACTGAAGCTTTCTTT. Supplemented by reference TRBV7-9 and TRBJ1-1, the full variable domain reads DTGVSQNPRHKITKRGQNVTFRCDPISEHNRLYWYRQTLGQGPEFLTYFQNEAQLEKSRLLSDRFSAERPKGSFSTLEIQRTEQGDSAMYLCASSLTLGGAGTEAFFGQGTRLTVV.

This clone occurred a few times. V usage is TRBV18 and J usage is TRBJ2-7, with TRBD1 matching 12 bases. The germline gives CDR1 KGHSH, CDR2 LQKENI. V lost 3 bases and J lost 2; bases outside the gene matches: 2. This CDR3 has 15 amino acids. CDR3 amino acids: CASSPGDRGPYEQYF. The CDR3 DNA reads TGTGCCAGCTCACCTGGGGACAGGGGGCCCTACGAGCAGTACTTC.

This chain links TRBV7-9 with TRBJ1-4; 7 positions match TRBD1. Trimming removed 8 bases from V and 6 bases from J; junction bases left unmatched: 12. CDR1 and CDR2 from the germline V gene are SEHNR and FQNEAQ (reference sequence). The CDR3 totals 15 residues. The CDR3, as DNA: TGTGCCAGCCAGCCGCCACAGGGGCGATATGAAAAACTGTTTTTT. This translates into CASQPPQGRYEKLFF.

The rearrangement joins TRBV7-2 to TRBJ2-2; D is ambiguous. This CDR3 comprises 11 residues. Per the germline V gene, CDR1 is SGHTA and CDR2 is FQGNSA. The ends were cut back, 7 bases at V and 3 bases at J, with 3 bases in the middle. The CDR3 here is CASIYTGELFF. CDR3 DNA sequence: TGTGCCAGCATCTACACCGGGGAGCTGTTTTTT.

The rearrangement uses TRBV21-1 and TRBJ1-1; TRBD1, as called in the table, went unchecked against the DNA. TRBV21-1 is recorded as a pseudogene. CDR3 size: 13 residues. The CDR3, as DNA: TGTGCCAGCAGGTCTACAGCAAACACTGAAGCTTTCTTT. Protein sequence: CASRSTANTEAFF.